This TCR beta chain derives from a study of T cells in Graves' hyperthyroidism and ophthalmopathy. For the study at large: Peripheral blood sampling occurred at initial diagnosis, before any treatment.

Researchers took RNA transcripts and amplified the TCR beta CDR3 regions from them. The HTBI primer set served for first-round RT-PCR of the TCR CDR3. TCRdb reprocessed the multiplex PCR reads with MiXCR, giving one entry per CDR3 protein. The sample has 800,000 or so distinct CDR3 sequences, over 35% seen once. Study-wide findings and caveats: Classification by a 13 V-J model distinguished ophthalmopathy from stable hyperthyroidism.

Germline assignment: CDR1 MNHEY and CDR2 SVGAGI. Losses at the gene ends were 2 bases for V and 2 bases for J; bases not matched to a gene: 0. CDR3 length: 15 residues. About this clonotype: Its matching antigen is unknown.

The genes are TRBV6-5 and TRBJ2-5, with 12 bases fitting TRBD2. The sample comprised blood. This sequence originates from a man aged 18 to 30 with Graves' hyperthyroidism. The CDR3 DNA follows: TGTGCCAGCAGTTACCTAGCGGGGGGGCAAGAGACCCAGTACTTC. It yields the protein CASSYLAGGQETQYF.